The 29 T cell receptor beta chains in this list originate from one sample, sequenced in a study of shared clonotypes between healthy human individuals. Libraries were prepared by immunoSEQ multiplex PCR; TCRdb keeps only in-frame clonotypes and omits some of them. The table has under 2,500,000 clones, around 95% seen once. Sequencing input: naive CD4+ T cells sorted from blood. Subset here: CD45RA+ positively selected. The receptors were gathered from a man between 18 and 35 years old in good health.

The genes are TRBV4-2 and TRBJ1-1, with D perhaps matching TRBD1 (5 bases). Germline V gene data show CDR1 as LGHNA and CDR2 as YNFKEQ. V was cut by 2 bases and J by 2 bases, with 15 bases left in between. The CDR3 is 16 amino acids. Here the CDR3 DNA reads TGTGCCAGCAGCCAACCTGGGGGGGGATCCAACACTGAAGCTTTCTTT. Protein sequence: CASSQPGGGSNTEAFF.

CDR3 DNA sequence: TGTGCCAGTAGTATGGGGACATCTAGTGCTTATGGCTACACCTTC. This encodes CASSMGTSSAYGYTF. The gene calls are TRBV19 and TRBJ1-2, with a tentative D call TRBD1 (6 bases). CDR1 is LNHDA, CDR2 SQIVND, per germline (reference sequence). V lost 3 bases and J 5 bases, leaving 16 bases between the germline ends. CDR3 length: 15 amino acids. Variable domain in full (rest from reference TRBV19 and TRBJ1-2): DGGITQSPKYLFRKEGQNVTLSCEQNLNHDAMYWYRQDPGQGLRLIYYSQIVNDFQKGDIAEGYSVSREKKESFPLTVTSAQKNPTAFYLCASSMGTSSAYGYTFGSGTRLTVV.

This chain connects TRBV6-1 to TRBJ2-7; 7 positions match TRBD1. The V segment lost 5 bases and the J segment 2 bases; nucleotides outside the gene matches: 6. The CDR3 is made up of 14 amino acids. Germline V gene sequence: CDR1 MNHNS, CDR2 SASEGT. Here the CDR3 reads CASSLRTGTYEQYF. The CDR3 DNA is TGTGCCAGCAGTTTGAGGACAGGAACCTACGAGCAGTACTTC.

Details on this clone: Other DNA sequences from this sample encode an identical CDR3 as well. The chain links TRBV20-1 to TRBJ2-5, with D unclear. The V gene lost 5 bases and the J gene lost 5 bases, with 6 bases spanning the gap. Germline V CDR1 and CDR2: DFQATT, SNEGSKA (reference sequence). The CDR3 consists of 10 residues. The DNA for the CDR3 is TGCAGTGCTCGGAAGGAGACCCAGTACTTC. Translated, it gives CSARKETQYF.

The chain is built from TRBV6-1 and TRBJ2-7; D assignment may be TRBD1 or TRBD2 (5 bases each). Trimming took off 6 bases at V and 1 base at J, with 13 bases between the two ends. The length of the CDR3 is 14 residues. CDR1 is MNHNS and CDR2 is SASEGT in the germline V gene. As DNA, the CDR3 is TGTGCCAGCAGCCCGGGGCCTTCTTCCTACGAGCAGTACTTC. Protein sequence: CASSPGPSSYEQYF.

This chain uses TRBV5-6 with TRBJ1-4, with 8 bases fitting TRBD1. The CDR3 has 15 residues. V trimming: 0 bases; J trimming: 8 bases; junction bases outside the gene matches: 6. From germline, CDR1 is SGHDT and CDR2 YYEEEE. CDR3 in DNA: TGTGCCAGCAGCTTGGTTCAGGGGGCGGGAGAAAAACTGTTTTTT. Its translation: CASSLVQGAGEKLFF.

This clone was seen just once. V and J are TRBV28 and TRBJ1-5; D is unresolved. Looked up from germline, CDR1 is MDHEN and CDR2 is SYDVKM. The CDR3 sequence is 13 residues long. V lost 6 bases and J 4 bases, leaving 10 bases between the germline ends. For the CDR3, the DNA is TGTGCCAGCAGATCCCCTGGGAATCAGCCCCAGCATTTT. It specifies CASRSPGNQPQHF.

The chain carries TRBV6-1 and TRBJ2-7, with no clear D. The CDR3 extends over 18 amino acids. CDR1 and CDR2 (germline): MNHNS, SASEGT. V was cut by 2 bases and J by 2 bases, with 22 bases left in between. The chain's CDR3 is CASSERAVLKFLTYEQYF. CDR3 coding DNA: TGTGCCAGCAGTGAAAGAGCAGTCCTAAAGTTTTTAACCTACGAGCAGTACTTC.

This chain uses TRBV5-4 with TRBJ1-3; 7 bases are a match to TRBD1. V was pared by 4 bases and J by 2 bases, with 3 bases of the junction left unmatched. Germline CDR1 reads SGHNT; CDR2 reads YYREEE (reference sequence). CDR3 length equals 14 residues. The CDR3 region has the DNA TGTGCCAGCAGCCCGGACAGGCCTGGAAACACCATATATTTT. Its protein is CASSPDRPGNTIYF.

The chain couples TRBV13 to TRBJ1-2; 12 bases align to TRBD1. The CDR3 is 17 amino acids. CDR1 is PRHDT, CDR2 FYEKMQ, per germline (reference sequence). After removal of 2 bases from V and 8 bases from J, the junction contained 12 bases not matched to a gene. The CDR3 sequence is CASSLNGMGQGASGYTF. For the CDR3, the DNA is TGTGCCAGCAGCTTAAACGGTATGGGACAGGGGGCCTCGGGCTACACCTTC.

The V call is TRBV27, the J call TRBJ2-2; D unresolved. V shed 9 bases and J shed 1 base, with 12 bases lying between them. Germline V gives CDR1 MNHEY, CDR2 SMNVEV (reference sequence). The CDR3 has 14 residues. This chain's CDR3 is CASCGYKNTGELFF. CDR3 bases: TGTGCCAGTTGTGGATACAAGAACACCGGGGAGCTGTTTTTT.

The chain uses TRBV6-5 and TRBJ2-7; TRBD2 agrees at 8 bases. This CDR3 has 14 residues. The germline gives CDR1 MNHEY, CDR2 SVGAGI. With V trimmed by 2 bases and J by 3 bases, 3 bases remained unmatched. The CDR3 loop is CASSYRGGYYEQYF. The CDR3 DNA reads TGTGCCAGCAGTTACCGGGGGGGTTACTACGAGCAGTACTTC.

The chain employs TRBV25-1 and TRBJ2-1; 8 bases agree with TRBD1. V lost 6 bases, J lost 8 bases, and 3 bases stayed unmatched. Germline V gene lookup returns CDR1 MGHDK and CDR2 SYGVNS. The length of the CDR3 is 12 residues. The CDR3 loop is CASRETGDEQFF. DNA of the CDR3: TGTGCCAGCAGAGAGACAGGGGATGAGCAGTTCTTC.

The gene calls are TRBV7-8 and TRBJ1-1; D possibly corresponds to TRBD1 (6 bases). The CDR3 extends over 15 amino acids. Germline V gives CDR1 SGHVS, CDR2 FQNEAQ. Between the trimmed V and J ends, which lost 1 base and 6 bases, there was a span of 15 bases. The CDR3, as DNA: TGTGCCAGCAGCTTAGTTTCCAGGGGCGCGGCTGAAGCTTTCTTT. This gives the protein CASSLVSRGAAEAFF.

The chain recombines TRBV18 with TRBJ1-6; a possible D gene is TRBD1 (5 bases). In germline, CDR1 is KGHSH, CDR2 LQKENI. With 6 bases removed from V and 6 bases from J, the gap between germline ends came to 15 bases. The CDR3 extends over 15 amino acids. The CDR3 sequence: CASSTRDGFNSPLHF. The CDR3 DNA is TGTGCCAGCTCCACCAGGGACGGTTTTAATTCACCCCTCCACTTT.

The DNA for the CDR3 is TGTGCCAGCAGCTTATGGGGACAGGGGAGCAATCAGCCCCAGCATTTT. Its protein is CASSLWGQGSNQPQHF. The gene calls are TRBV7-8 and TRBJ1-5; 10 positions match TRBD1. V dropped 2 bases and J dropped 1; count of bases not matched to a gene: 2. The CDR3 contains 16 residues. Germline CDR1 is SGHVS and CDR2 is FQNEAQ.

The rearrangement joins TRBV5-6 to TRBJ1-2, with D tentatively TRBD1 (5 bases). The V gene lost 3 bases and the J gene lost 1 base, with 7 bases spanning the gap. There are 13 residues in the CDR3. Germline CDR1 is SGHDT and CDR2 is YYEEEE. This CDR3 reads CASSWGDNYGYTF. CDR3 DNA sequence: TGTGCCAGCAGCTGGGGGGATAACTATGGCTACACCTTC.

A single count supports this clone. The sample holds other DNA sequences that translate to the same CDR3. This sequence joins TRBV9 and TRBJ2-3; D not certain. This CDR3 contains 14 residues. Trimming took 3 bases from V and 0 from J, leaving 8 bases between them. Per the germline V gene, CDR1 is SGDLS and CDR2 is YYNGEE. The CDR3 loop is CASSARSSTDTQYF. CDR3 nucleotide sequence: TGTGCCAGCAGCGCCCGTTCTAGCACAGATACGCAGTATTTT.

The genes are TRBV5-1 and TRBJ1-6; 9 bases map to TRBD1. The germline V gene has CDR1 SGHRS and CDR2 YFSETQ. With 4 bases clipped from V and 9 bases from J, the junction kept 8 bases outside the gene matches. This CDR3 has 15 amino acids. CDR3 bases: TGCGCCAGCAGCGATACCACAGGGGGCGTTTCACCCCTCCACTTT. Its translation: CASSDTTGGVSPLHF. The entire variable domain, with the rest obtained from reference TRBV5-1 and TRBJ1-6, is as follows: KAGVTQTPRYLIKTRGQQVTLSCSPISGHRSVSWYQQTPGQGLQFLFEYFSETQRNKGNFPGRFSGRQFSNSRSEMNVSTLELGDSALYLCASSDTTGGVSPLHFGNGTRLTVT.

The CDR3 loop is CASSTVDSNNEKLFF. The CDR3 DNA is TGTGCCAGTAGTACCGTGGACAGCAATAATGAAAAACTGTTTTTT. The chain combines TRBV19 with TRBJ1-4; a possible D gene is TRBD1 (6 bases). The CDR3 runs to 15 residues. Trimming pared 4 bases from V and 4 bases from J, leaving 13 bases between. In germline, CDR1 is LNHDA, CDR2 SQIVND (reference sequence).

The chain carries TRBV27 and TRBJ1-3; D is possibly TRBD1 (6 bases). Per the germline V gene, CDR1 is MNHEY and CDR2 is SMNVEV (reference sequence). The CDR3 consists of 14 residues. Trimming removed 2 bases at V and 7 bases at J, with 12 bases between. CDR3 sequence (DNA): TGTGCCAGCAGTTTAAAGTTGGGGGCCAACACCATATATTTT. It encodes CASSLKLGANTIYF.

CDR3 nucleotides: TGTGCCAGCAGTTTACAGGGAGACACTGAAGCTTTCTTT. Its protein product is CASSLQGDTEAFF. This chain links TRBV6-5 with TRBJ1-1, with a possible D match to TRBD1 (6 bases). The CDR3 loop spans 13 amino acids. V dropped 4 bases and J dropped 3 bases, with 9 bases sitting between them. CDR1 is MNHEY and CDR2 is SVGAGI in the germline V gene.

The rearrangement joins TRBV7-9 to TRBJ1-5; D gene unclear. Trimming cost V 0 bases and J 6 bases, with 3 bases left between them. Germline V gene data show CDR1 as SEHNR and CDR2 as FQNEAQ (reference sequence). The CDR3 sequence is 12 residues long. The CDR3 region has the DNA TGTGCCAGCAGCTTAGCGTCTCAGCCCCAGCATTTT. Encoded protein: CASSLASQPQHF.

The chain recombines TRBV2 with TRBJ2-5, with D possibly being TRBD1 or TRBD2 (5 bases each). The CDR3 length is 14 residues. Germline V gene lookup returns CDR1 SNHLY and CDR2 FYNNEI. V was shortened by 6 bases and J by 4 bases, with 15 bases between the two germline ends. The CDR3 sequence: CASSPLTGGETQYF. The CDR3 DNA sequence: TGTGCCAGCAGCCCTCTGACTGGGGGAGAGACCCAGTACTTC.

CDR3 loop: CASSPLRGDTQYF. The DNA of the CDR3 is TGTGCCAGCTCACCACTGCGGGGAGATACGCAGTATTTT. The chain employs TRBV18 and TRBJ2-3; D is perhaps TRBD2 (6 bases). Trimming took off 1 base at V and 5 bases at J, with 7 bases between the two ends. Per germline, CDR1 KGHSH and CDR2 LQKENI. This CDR3 region has 13 residues.

This clone was found once. The chain carries TRBV5-6 and TRBJ2-3; D remains ambiguous. CDR1 is SGHDT, CDR2 YYEEEE, per germline. Trimming pared 2 bases from V and 4 bases from J, leaving 11 bases between. The CDR3 has 14 residues. The CDR3 spells CASSLYIVSDTQYF. CDR3 DNA: TGTGCCAGCAGCTTATATATAGTCTCAGATACGCAGTATTTT.

The rearrangement links TRBV6-5 to TRBJ1-3; D not certain. The germline V gene has CDR1 MNHEY and CDR2 SVGAGI. This CDR3 has 12 amino acids. Trimming left V 5 bases short and J 4 bases short, with 6 bases between. The CDR3 sequence: CASSNRGNTIYF. The CDR3 region has the DNA TGTGCCAGCAGTAATAGGGGAAACACCATATATTTT.

This chain connects TRBV25-1 to TRBJ2-7; no firm D call. Germline V gene lookup returns CDR1 MGHDK and CDR2 SYGVNS. The CDR3 is 15 amino acids. V lost 3 bases to trimming and J lost 0 bases, with 12 bases between them. CDR3 amino acids: CASSDKLALSYEQYF. The CDR3 DNA reads as TGTGCCAGCAGTGACAAGTTGGCCCTCTCCTACGAGCAGTACTTC.

J is TRBJ1-6 and V is TRBV9; D is unresolved. Germline assignment: CDR1 SGDLS and CDR2 YYNGEE. Trimming cost V 0 bases and J 10 bases, with 14 bases left between them. The CDR3 consists of 15 residues. The CDR3 here is CASSVELAKGSPLHF. Here the CDR3 DNA reads TGTGCCAGCAGCGTAGAGCTGGCAAAGGGCTCACCCCTCCACTTT. The full variable domain, its missing parts supplied by reference TRBV9 and TRBJ1-6, is DSGVTQTPKHLITATGQRVTLRCSPRSGDLSVYWYQQSLDQGLQFLIQYYNGEERAKGNILERFSAQQFPDLHSELNLSSLELGDSALYFCASSVELAKGSPLHFGNGTRLTVT.